This record looks at one T cell receptor (beta chain) sequence and its context. CDR3 length equals 14 residues. The germline V gene encodes CDR1 LNHDA and CDR2 SQIVND (reference sequence). The sample belongs to a study of monozygotic twins with inflammatory bowel disease. One blood sample of roughly 2.5 ml was taken from each donor. Using the 5' RACE reads, TCRdb records one entry per CDR3 protein without DNA. This sample's table reports approximately 210,000 distinct CDR3 sequences. The sequence was collected from a human donor with ulcerative colitis or Crohn's disease, or a healthy co-twin of an affected twin (not recorded which). The sequencing input was blood. The chain is built from TRBV19 and TRBJ2-3. This CDR3 is CASSRNPGTDTQYF. Full variable domain (remainder filled in from reference TRBV19 and TRBJ2-3): DGGITQSPKYLFRKEGQNVTLSCEQNLNHDAMYWYRQDPGQGLRLIYYSQIVNDFQKGDIAEGYSVSREKKESFPLTVTSAQKNPTAFYLCASSRNPGTDTQYFGPGTRLTVL.